This T cell receptor (beta chain) was captured by sequencing in a study of shared clonotypes between healthy human individuals. Germline loops: CDR1 SGHTA, CDR2 FQGNSA. CDR3 size: 14 residues. V lost 0 bases and J lost 1, with 6 bases in between. Sequencing was performed with immunoSEQ multiplex PCR; in TCRdb, only in-frame clones are kept and a portion is missing. The data contain a few million clones, approximately 95% of them singletons. Sequenced input: naive CD4+ T cells from PBMCs. Subset noted: CD45RA+ positively selected. The chain employs TRBV7-2 and TRBJ1-1; D is uncertain. This TCR was sampled from a man younger than 30 in good health. Some clones in this sample may be carry-over from other donors' samples. The CDR3 is CASSLALGNTEAFF. The CDR3 region has the DNA TGTGCCAGCAGCTTAGCGCTGGGGAACACTGAAGCTTTCTTT.